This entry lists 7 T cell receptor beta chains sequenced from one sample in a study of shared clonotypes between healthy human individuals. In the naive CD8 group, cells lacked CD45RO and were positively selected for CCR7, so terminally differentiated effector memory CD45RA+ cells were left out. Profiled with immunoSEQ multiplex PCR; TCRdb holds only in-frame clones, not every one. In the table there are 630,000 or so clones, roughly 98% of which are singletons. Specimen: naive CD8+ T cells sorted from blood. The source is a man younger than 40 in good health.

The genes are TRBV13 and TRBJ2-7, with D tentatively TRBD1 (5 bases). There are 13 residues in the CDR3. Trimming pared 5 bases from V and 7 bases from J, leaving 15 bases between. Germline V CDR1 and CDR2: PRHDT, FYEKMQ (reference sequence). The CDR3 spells CASSHQGMREQYF. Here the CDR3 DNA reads TGTGCCAGCAGCCATCAGGGCATGAGGGAGCAGTACTTC.

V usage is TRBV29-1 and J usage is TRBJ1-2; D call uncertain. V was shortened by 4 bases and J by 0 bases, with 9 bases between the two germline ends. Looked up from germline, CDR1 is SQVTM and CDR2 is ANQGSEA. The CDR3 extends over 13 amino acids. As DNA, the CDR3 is TGCAGCGTTGGAGGCGGATCTAACTATGGCTACACCTTC. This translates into CSVGGGSNYGYTF.

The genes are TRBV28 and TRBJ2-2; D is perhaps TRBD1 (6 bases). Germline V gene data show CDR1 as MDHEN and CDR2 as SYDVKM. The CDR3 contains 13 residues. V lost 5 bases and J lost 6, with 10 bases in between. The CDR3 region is CASSQGLPGELFF. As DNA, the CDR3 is TGTGCCAGCAGTCAGGGGTTACCCGGGGAGCTGTTTTTT.

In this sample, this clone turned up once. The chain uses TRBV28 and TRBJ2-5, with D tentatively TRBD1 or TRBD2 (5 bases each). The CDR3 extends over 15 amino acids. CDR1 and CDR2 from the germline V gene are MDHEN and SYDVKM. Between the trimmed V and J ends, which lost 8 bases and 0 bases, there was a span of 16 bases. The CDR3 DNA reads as TGTGCCAGCTCCCGGGACGCCGGATACCAAGAGACCCAGTACTTC. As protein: CASSRDAGYQETQYF.

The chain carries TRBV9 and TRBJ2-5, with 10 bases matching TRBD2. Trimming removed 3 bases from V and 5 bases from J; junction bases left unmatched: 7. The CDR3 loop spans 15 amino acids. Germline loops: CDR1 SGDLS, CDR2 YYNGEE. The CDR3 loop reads CASSEGAGGWETQYF. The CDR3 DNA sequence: TGTGCCAGCAGCGAAGGAGCGGGAGGGTGGGAGACCCAGTACTTC.

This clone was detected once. CDR3 sequence (DNA): TGTGCCAGCAGCTCGAACGAGGGGACTGAAGCTTTCTTT. This gives the protein CASSSNEGTEAFF. The rearrangement uses TRBV27 and TRBJ1-1; weak D call: TRBD1 (5 bases). Germline lookup yields CDR1 MNHEY and CDR2 SMNVEV (reference sequence). The CDR3 consists of 13 residues. Trimming stripped 6 bases from V and 5 bases from J, with 13 bases between.

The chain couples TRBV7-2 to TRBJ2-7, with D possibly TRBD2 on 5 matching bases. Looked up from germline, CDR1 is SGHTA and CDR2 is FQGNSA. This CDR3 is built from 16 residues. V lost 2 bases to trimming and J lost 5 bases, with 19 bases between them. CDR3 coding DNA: TGTGCCAGCAGCTTAATTTGGAACCCCGAGGGAAACGAGCAGTACTTC. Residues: CASSLIWNPEGNEQYF.